This T cell receptor (beta chain) was recorded in a study of T cell responses to AZD1222 COVID-19 vaccine (dated by TCRdb to the early 2020s). In the study overall: TCR sequencing was performed for roughly 250 trial participants, of whom around 200 were given two doses of AZD1222 and approximately 25 were given two doses of MenACWY control vaccine. Trial participants were enrolled by age into subgroups of 18-55, 56-69 and 70-plus years, and approximately 150, 30 and 60 TCR-sequenced participants, respectively, were included in these subgroups. General study outcomes and caveats: Because no samples from the day 14 peak response were available, repertoires could be characterized only after the peak T cell response. After two AZD1222 doses, both the breadth and the depth of spike-specific TCRs were significantly higher than at day 0 and than in MenACWY recipients. Participants were mostly white British and included more females than males, and it was suggested by the authors that clonal diversity may have been underestimated. In the small 56-69-year group, the increase in depth fell short of significance, most likely because of low power. Vaccine-associated CD4 TCRs spanned the whole spike protein, with dominant responses in regions 160-218 and 743-854. Epitopes outside the regions mutated in the B.1.351 and B.1.1.7 variants were reportedly recognized by nearly half of the unique spike-specific TCRs. Only five to seven AZD1222 recipients were SARS-CoV-2 seropositive at baseline, limiting conclusions about previously exposed vaccinees.

The CDR3 regions of human TCRbeta chains were analyzed by immunosequencing. On the study's bioinformatics: Repertoire TCRs were matched against a reference library of SARS-CoV-2-specific TCRs generated with the MIRA antigen-specificity platform. Breadth was defined as the fraction of unique TCRs that were SARS-CoV-2-associated, and depth was defined as the fraction of total T cells that were SARS-CoV-2-associated. Using the MIRA data, every spike-specific TCR was mapped to the spike region that the TCR reacted to and assigned to either a CD4 or a CD8 class. Log10-transformed breadth and depth values were compared by one-way ANOVA with Sidak's multiple comparisons tests. As stored in TCRdb, this immuneACCESS dataset retains in-frame rearrangements with V and J assigned. A fraction of the clones does not appear; measured against another copy, unresolved V genes explain less than half of the discrepancy, and the remainder lacks a known reason. D and trimming were read from the DNA, whereas the V and J calls and clone size are those reported in that table. The sample table holds under 250,000 clones, of which approximately 94% were seen once. 0.95% to 1.1% of the sample is held by the ten biggest clonotypes.

Read against the paper, the sample's time point label means: baseline before first vaccination. Explained via the paper, the treatment or condition label denotes: meningococcal conjugate vaccine given as trial control. Samples from vaccinated people were obtained from the UK trials COV001 and COV002, which included a single-blind randomized controlled phase 2/3 trial of AZD1222 (ChAdOx1 nCoV-19) in healthy adults. For TCRbeta chain sequencing, PBMC samples from trial participants were taken at day 0 and at day 28 after the second dose. Taken from cysteine to phenylalanine, the CDR3 has 12 residues. Kept here is only the CDR3 DNA, which spans 36 bases and is read in frame from base 1. The V end gives up 2 bases and the J end 7 bases, leaving 1 base in the junction not matched to a gene. From the germline V gene, CDR1 is MNHEY and CDR2 is SVGEGT. Comment on this clone: Its antigen has not been determined. Base qualities are not provided; no much larger clone lies one nucleotide away.

This specimen consisted of peripheral blood, obtained on day 0 of MenACWY control vaccination. The rearrangement combines TRBV6-2 or TRBV6-3 with TRBJ1-1; TRBD1 fits 7 bases in the junction. The receptor's source is an adult in good health. This receptor carries the CDR3 CASSYGTDEAFF. The DNA sequence is as follows: TGTGCCAGCAGTTACGGGACAGATGAAGCTTTCTTT.